This T cell receptor (beta chain) was observed in a study of radiotherapy plus CTLA-4 blockade in lung cancer. Study background: Objective responses were observed in 18% of patients, and disease control was achieved by approximately 30%.

Those patients who had chemo-refractory metastatic non-small-cell lung cancer were given focal radiation along with CTLA-4 blockade through ipilimumab. A note on this clone: Antigen specificity is unknown.

Germline CDR1 and CDR2: SGHNT and YYREEE (reference sequence). This CDR3 region has 13 residues. Trimming pared 7 bases from V and 6 bases from J, leaving 14 bases between. Study-wide results and limits: Radiotherapy plus ipilimumab was followed by expansion in blood of tumor-derived TCR clones. The best predictor of response was reported to be early blood T cell clone dynamics, with interferon-beta.

The method was immunoSEQ multiplex PCR; TCRdb's version includes in-frame clones alone and lacks a portion of them. Counted here are about 98,000 clones, roughly 80% occurring once; the ten biggest clones make up roughly 3.5%. This sequence was found in a human donor with non-small cell lung cancer who had a partial response to radiotherapy plus ipilimumab. Material: peripheral blood, obtained from a patient treated with radiotherapy plus ipilimumab. The chain joins TRBV5-4 to TRBJ2-1, with D possibly being TRBD2 (5 bases). The CDR3 region has the DNA TGTGCCAGCCAACACGCCAGCGGCAATGAGCAGTTCTTC. Translation: CASQHASGNEQFF.